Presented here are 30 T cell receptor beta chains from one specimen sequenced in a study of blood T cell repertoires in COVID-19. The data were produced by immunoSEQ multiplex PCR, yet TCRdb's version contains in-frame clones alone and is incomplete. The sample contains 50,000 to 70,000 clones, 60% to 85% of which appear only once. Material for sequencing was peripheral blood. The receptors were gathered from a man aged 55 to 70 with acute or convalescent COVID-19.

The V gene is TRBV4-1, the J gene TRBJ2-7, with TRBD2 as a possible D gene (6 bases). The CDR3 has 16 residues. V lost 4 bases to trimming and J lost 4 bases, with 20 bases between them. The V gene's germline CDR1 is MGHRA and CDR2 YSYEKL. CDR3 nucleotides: TGCGCCAGCAGCCCCGCACCCGTCGGGGGTCGGTACGAGCAGTACTTC. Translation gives CASSPAPVGGRYEQYF.

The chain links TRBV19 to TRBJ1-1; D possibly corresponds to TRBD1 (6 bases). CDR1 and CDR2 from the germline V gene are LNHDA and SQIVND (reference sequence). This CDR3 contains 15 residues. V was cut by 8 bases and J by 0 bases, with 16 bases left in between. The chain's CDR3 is CASRGASAMNTEAFF. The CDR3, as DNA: TGTGCCAGTCGGGGGGCTTCTGCTATGAACACTGAAGCTTTCTTT.

CDR3 region: CASSAQPLLAGRHTV. The DNA of the CDR3 is TGCGCCAGCAGCGCCCAACCCCTACTAGCGGGGCGCCATACGGTC. The chain joins TRBV5-1 to TRBJ2-7; 10 bases line up with TRBD2. CDR3 length: 15 amino acids. The germline CDR1 and CDR2 sequences are SGHRS and YFSETQ.

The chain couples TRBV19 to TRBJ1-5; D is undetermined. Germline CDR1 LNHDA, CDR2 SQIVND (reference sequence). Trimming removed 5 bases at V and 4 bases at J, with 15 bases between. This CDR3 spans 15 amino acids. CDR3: CASSPGPGGNQPQHF. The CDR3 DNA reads TGTGCCAGTAGTCCAGGACCTGGAGGGAATCAGCCCCAGCATTTT.

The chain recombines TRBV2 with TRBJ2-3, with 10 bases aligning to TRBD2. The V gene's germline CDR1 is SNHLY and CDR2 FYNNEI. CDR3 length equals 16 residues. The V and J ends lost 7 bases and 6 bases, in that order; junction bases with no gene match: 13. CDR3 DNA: TGTGCCAGCATGGGACTAGCGTGGGGTGGGAGTGATACGCAGTATTTT. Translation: CASMGLAWGGSDTQYF.

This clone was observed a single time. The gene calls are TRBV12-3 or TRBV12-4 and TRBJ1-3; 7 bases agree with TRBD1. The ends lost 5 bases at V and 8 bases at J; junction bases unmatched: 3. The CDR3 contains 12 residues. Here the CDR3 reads CASSAGGDTIYF. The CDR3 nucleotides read TGTGCCAGCAGTGCAGGGGGAGACACCATATATTTT.

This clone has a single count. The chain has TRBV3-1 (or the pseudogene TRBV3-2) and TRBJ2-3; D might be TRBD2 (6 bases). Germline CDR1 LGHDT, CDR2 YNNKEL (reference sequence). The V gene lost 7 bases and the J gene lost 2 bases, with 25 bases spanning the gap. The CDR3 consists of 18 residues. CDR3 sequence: CASTNLTWRGIITDTQYF. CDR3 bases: TGTGCCAGCACCAATCTAACATGGCGGGGAATAATCACAGATACGCAGTATTTT.

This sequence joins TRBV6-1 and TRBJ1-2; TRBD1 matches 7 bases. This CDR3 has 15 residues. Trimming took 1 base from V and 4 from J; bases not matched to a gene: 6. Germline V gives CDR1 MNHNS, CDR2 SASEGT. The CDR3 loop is CASSEGDSRFYGYTF. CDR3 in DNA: TGTGCCAGCAGTGAAGGGGACAGTCGTTTCTATGGCTACACCTTC.

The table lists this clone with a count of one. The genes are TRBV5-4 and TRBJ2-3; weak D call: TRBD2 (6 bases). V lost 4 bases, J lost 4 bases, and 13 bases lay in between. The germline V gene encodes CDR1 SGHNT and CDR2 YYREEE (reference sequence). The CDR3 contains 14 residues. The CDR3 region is CASSRRERSDTQYF. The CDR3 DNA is TGTGCCAGCAGCCGGAGGGAGAGGTCAGATACGCAGTATTTT.

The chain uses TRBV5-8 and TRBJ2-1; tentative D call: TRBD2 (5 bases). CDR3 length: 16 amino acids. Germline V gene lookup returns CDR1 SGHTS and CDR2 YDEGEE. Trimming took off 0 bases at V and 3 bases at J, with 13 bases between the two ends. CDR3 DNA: TGTGCCAGCAGCTTGGGAGGGTCGCCAATCTACAATGAGCAGTTCTTC. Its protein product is CASSLGGSPIYNEQFF.

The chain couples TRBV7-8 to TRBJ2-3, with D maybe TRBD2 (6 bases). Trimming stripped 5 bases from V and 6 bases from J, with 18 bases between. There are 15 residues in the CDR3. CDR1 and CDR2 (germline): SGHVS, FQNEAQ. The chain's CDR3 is CASSPRTGAWDTQYF. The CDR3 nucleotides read TGTGCCAGCAGCCCACGGACGGGAGCGTGGGATACGCAGTATTTT.

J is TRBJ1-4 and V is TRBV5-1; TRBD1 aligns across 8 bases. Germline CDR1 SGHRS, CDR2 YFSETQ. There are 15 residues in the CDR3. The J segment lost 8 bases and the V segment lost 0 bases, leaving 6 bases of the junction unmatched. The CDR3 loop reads CASSLEGQEREKLFF. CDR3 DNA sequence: TGCGCCAGCAGCTTGGAGGGACAGGAACGGGAAAAACTGTTTTTT.

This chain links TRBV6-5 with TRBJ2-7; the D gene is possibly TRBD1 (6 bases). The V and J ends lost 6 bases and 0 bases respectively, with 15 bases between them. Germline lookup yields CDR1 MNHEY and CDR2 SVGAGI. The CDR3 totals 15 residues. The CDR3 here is CASRMTDSPSYEQYF. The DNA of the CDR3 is TGTGCCAGCAGGATGACGGACAGCCCCTCCTACGAGCAGTACTTC.

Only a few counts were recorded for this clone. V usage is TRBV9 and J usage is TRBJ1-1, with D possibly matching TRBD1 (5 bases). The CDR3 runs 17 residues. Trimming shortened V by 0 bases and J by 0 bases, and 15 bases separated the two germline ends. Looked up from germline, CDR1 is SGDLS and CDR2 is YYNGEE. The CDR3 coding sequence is TGTGCCAGCAGCGTAGACCCAGGGTCACGCCTGAACACTGAAGCTTTCTTT. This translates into CASSVDPGSRLNTEAFF.

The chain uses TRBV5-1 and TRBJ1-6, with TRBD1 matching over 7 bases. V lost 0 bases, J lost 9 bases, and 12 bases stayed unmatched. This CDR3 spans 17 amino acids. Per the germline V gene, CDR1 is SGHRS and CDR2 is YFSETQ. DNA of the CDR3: TGCGCCAGCAGCTTGGTGCCGATCCGACAGGGTAGTTCACCCCTCCACTTT. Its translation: CASSLVPIRQGSSPLHF.

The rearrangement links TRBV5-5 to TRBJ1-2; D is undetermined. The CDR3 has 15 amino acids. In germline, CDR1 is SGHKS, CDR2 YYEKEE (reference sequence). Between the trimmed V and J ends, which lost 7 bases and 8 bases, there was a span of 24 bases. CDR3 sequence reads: CASRLLFDGGRGYTF. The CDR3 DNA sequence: TGTGCCAGCCGACTCCTCTTCGACGGAGGAAGGGGCTACACCTTC.

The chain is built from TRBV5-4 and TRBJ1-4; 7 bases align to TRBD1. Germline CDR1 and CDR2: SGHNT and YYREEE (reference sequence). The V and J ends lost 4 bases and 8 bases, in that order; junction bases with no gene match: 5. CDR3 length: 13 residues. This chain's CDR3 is CASSMGQPEKLFF. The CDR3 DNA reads TGTGCCAGCAGCATGGGACAGCCAGAAAAACTGTTTTTT. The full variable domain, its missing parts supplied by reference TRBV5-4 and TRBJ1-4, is ETGVTQSPTHLIKTRGQQVTLRCSSQSGHNTVSWYQQALGQGPQFIFQYYREEENGRGNFPPRFSGLQFPNYSSELNVNALELDDSALYLCASSMGQPEKLFFGSGTQLSVL.

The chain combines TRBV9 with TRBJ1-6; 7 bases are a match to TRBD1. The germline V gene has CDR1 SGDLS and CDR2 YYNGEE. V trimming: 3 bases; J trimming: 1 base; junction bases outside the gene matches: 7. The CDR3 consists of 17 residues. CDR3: CASSGPSGGSYNSPLHF. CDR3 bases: TGTGCCAGCAGCGGCCCATCAGGGGGTTCCTATAATTCACCCCTCCACTTT.

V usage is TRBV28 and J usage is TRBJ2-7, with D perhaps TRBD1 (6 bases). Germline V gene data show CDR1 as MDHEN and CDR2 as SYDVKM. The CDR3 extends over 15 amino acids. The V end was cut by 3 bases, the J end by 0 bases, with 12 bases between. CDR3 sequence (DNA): TGTGCCAGCAGTTTCTCCGGGACACGCTCCTACGAGCAGTACTTC. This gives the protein CASSFSGTRSYEQYF.

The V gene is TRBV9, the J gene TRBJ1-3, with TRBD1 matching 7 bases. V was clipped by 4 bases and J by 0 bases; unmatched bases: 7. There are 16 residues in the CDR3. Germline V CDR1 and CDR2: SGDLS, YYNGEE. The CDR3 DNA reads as TGTGCCAGCAGCCTGGGACAGCCCCGCTCTGGAAACACCATATATTTT. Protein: CASSLGQPRSGNTIYF.

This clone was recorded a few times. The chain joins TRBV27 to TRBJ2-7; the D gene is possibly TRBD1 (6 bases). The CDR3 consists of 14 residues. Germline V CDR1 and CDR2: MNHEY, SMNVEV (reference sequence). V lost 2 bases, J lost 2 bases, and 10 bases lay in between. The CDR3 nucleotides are TGTGCCAGCAGTTTAAGCCGGGACACCTACGAGCAGTACTTC. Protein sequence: CASSLSRDTYEQYF.

CDR3 sequence: CASSLDALSSGGTDTQYF. The CDR3 DNA reads TGTGCCAGCAGCTTAGATGCCCTCTCTAGCGGGGGCACAGATACGCAGTATTTT. The rearrangement uses TRBV11-2 and TRBJ2-3; 9 bases line up with TRBD2. CDR3 length: 18 amino acids. The germline V gene encodes CDR1 SGHAT and CDR2 FQNNGV. The J segment lost 1 base and the V segment lost 0 bases, leaving 8 bases of the junction unmatched.

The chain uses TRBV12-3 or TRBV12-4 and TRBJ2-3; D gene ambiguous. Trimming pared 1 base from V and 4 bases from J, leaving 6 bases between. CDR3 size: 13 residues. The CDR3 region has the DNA TGTGCCAGCAGTTTAGGAGAGGCAGATACGCAGTATTTT. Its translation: CASSLGEADTQYF.

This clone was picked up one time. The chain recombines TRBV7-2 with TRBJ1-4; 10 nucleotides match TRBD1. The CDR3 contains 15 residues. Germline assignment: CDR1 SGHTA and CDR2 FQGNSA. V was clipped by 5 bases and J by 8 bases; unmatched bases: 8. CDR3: CASSLAGTGEEKLFF. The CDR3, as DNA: TGTGCCAGCAGCCTCGCCGGGACAGGGGAGGAAAAACTGTTTTTT. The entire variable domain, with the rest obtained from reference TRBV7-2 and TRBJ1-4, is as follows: GAGVSQSPSNKVTEKGKDVELRCDPISGHTALYWYRQSLGQGLEFLIYFQGNSAPDKSGLPSDRFSAERTGGSVSTLTIQRTQQEDSAVYLCASSLAGTGEEKLFFGSGTQLSVL.

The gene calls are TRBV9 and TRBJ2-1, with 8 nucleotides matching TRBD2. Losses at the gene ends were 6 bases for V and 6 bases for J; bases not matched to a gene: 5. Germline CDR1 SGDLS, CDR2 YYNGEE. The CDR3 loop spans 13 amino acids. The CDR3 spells CASTPRGGNEQFF. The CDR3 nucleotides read TGTGCCAGCACCCCCCGGGGGGGCAATGAGCAGTTCTTC.

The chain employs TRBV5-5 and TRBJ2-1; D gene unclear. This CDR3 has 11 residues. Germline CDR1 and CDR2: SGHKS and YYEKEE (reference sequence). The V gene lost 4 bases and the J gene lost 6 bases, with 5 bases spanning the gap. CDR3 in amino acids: CASSPRNEQFF. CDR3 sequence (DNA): TGTGCCAGCAGCCCCCGCAATGAGCAGTTCTTC.

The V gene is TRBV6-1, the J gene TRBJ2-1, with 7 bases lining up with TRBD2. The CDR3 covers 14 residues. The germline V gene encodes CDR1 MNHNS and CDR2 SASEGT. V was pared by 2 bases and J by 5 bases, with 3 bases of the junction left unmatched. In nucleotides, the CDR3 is TGTGCCAGCAGTGAATCAGGGAGGGACAATGAGCAGTTCTTC. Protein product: CASSESGRDNEQFF.

CDR3 in amino acids: CASSSGEIYYGYTF. CDR3 coding DNA: TGCGCCAGCAGCTCCGGGGAAATTTACTATGGCTACACCTTC. The chain links TRBV5-1 to TRBJ1-2; no reliable D call. V was shortened by 3 bases and J by 3 bases, with 12 bases between the two germline ends. The CDR3 sequence is 14 residues long. CDR1 SGHRS and CDR2 YFSETQ come from the germline V gene.

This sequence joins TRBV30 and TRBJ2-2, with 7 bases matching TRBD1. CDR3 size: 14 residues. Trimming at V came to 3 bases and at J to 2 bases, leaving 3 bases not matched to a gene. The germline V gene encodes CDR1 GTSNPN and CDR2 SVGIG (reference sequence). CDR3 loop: CAWRGTVNTGELFF. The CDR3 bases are TGTGCCTGGAGGGGGACAGTCAACACCGGGGAGCTGTTTTTT.

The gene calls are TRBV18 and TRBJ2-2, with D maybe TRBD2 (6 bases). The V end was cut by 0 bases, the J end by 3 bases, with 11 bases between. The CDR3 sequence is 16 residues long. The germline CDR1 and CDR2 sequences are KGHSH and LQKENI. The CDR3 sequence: CASSPPSGRHTGELFF. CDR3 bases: TGTGCCAGCTCACCACCGTCAGGGAGGCACACCGGGGAGCTGTTTTTT.